This TCR beta chain appears in the sequencing data of a study of glioma-infiltrating T cells after dendritic cell vaccination. Study observations and caveats: Estimated pretreatment TIL content predicted outcome after dendritic cell vaccination.

With respect to this clone: As yet, its antigen is unknown.

Blood PBMC samples: pre-vaccination, two weeks post third vaccination, and at tumor progression. The CDR3 covers 14 residues. V lost 10 bases, J lost 2 bases, and 17 bases lay in between. Germline V gives CDR1 ENHRY, CDR2 SYGVKD. The PCR used 60 V beta and 13 J beta primers. Clones were sequenced by immunoSEQ multiplex PCR, and TCRdb holds only the in-frame ones, with some missing. The sample has 49,000 or so clones; over 75% are singletons. The material was blood, obtained before dendritic cell vaccination. The chain is built from TRBV10-3 and TRBJ1-2; D possibly corresponds to TRBD1 (5 bases). This receptor was identified in a human donor with glioblastoma. CDR3 region: CATERGGANYGYTF. CDR3 coding DNA: TGTGCCACCGAAAGGGGAGGGGCAAACTATGGCTACACCTTC.